The following is a TCR beta chain sequence with its context. This clonotype was observed a few times. Its antigen remains unidentified. Base-call qualities are not available, and no considerably larger clone is one nucleotide away. What this sample's time point label stands for: blood at routine non-recurrence follow-up after resection. For TCR sequencing, whole RNA was extracted from tumor and nontumor lung tissue, or from cryopreserved PBMC samples, and no cell sorting was done. A patient was chosen for TCR sequencing only when enough RNA was available from at least two tumor regions. The data are from a study of spatial heterogeneity in lung cancer (dated by TCRdb to about 2019). In terms of the full investigation: Samples were obtained from about 75 patients with early-stage, untreated non-small cell lung cancer from the lung TRACERx cohort. Follow-up PBMC samples were sequenced whenever available, with a median time to follow-up of about 2 years after resection. Beta-chain transcripts were consistently detected in greater numbers than alpha-chain transcripts, which likely reflects a higher abundance of beta-chain transcripts. In the raw uncorrected reads, each unique combination of TCR and UMI appeared more than ten times on average. In non-small cell lung cancer, the study made a quantitative comparison of TCR alpha and beta repertoires among multiple tumor regions, matched nontumor lung and blood. TCR repertoire features were related to nonsynonymous mutation counts determined by whole-exome sequencing of tumor tissue. Both alpha and beta chains were TCR-sequenced in samples taken at surgery, namely 220 tumor regions, roughly 64 matched nontumor lung samples and about 52 PBMC samples.

Here is what the overall study found, with its caveats: Confirming at a functional level the hypothesis that regional TCRs recognize regional mutations was considered to require additional single-cell paired TCR alpha and beta sequencing. Ubiquitous expanded tumor TCRs showed up in blood more often at tumor resection than at routine follow-up. Only 15 or so patients were included in the comparisons of baseline and follow-up blood repertoires.

Library method: 5' RACE. Sequenced on a NextSeq 500. The TCR library protocol attached a unique molecular identifier to each TCR cDNA molecule to allow correction of PCR and sequencing errors. The paper's processing steps were these. TCR identification, UMI-based error correction and CDR3 extraction were performed with Decombinator tools. Expanded TCRs were defined as those above a frequency of 2 per 1,000, corresponding to the top 1% of the tumor frequency distribution. Renyi diversity was computed with the R vegan package after each repertoire had been subsampled 100 times to 5,000 TCRs. To build CDR3 similarity networks, amino acid triplet string-kernel similarity was used, and CDR3s were connected when their pairwise similarity was above 0.82. Using fastp trimming at Q25 and MiXCR clonotype assembly, TCRdb reanalyzed the public sequencing data and kept in-frame beta chains. Each entry merges the rows of one CDR3 protein and shows their most common DNA and genes. It is TCRdb's table, rather than the study itself, that gives the V and J calls and clone size. The sample data list around 110,000 distinct CDR3 sequences, and 12% of these were observed just once. Around a sixth of the sample comes from the top ten.

This receptor was obtained from a male donor with early-stage non-small cell lung cancer. The sample here was PBMCs, taken at follow-up.

The nucleotide sequence reads TGTGCCAGCAGCCAAGAACTAGCGGGGGCGGGGACAGATACGCAGTATTTT. Its translation reads: CASSQELAGAGTDTQYF. This sequence uses TRBV4-2 and TRBJ2-3; TRBD2 aligns with 11 central bases. CDR1 LGHNA and CDR2 YNFKEQ are derived from the germline V gene. V is pruned by 0 bases and J by 3 bases, leaving 5 bases of the junction without a gene match. The cysteine opens and the phenylalanine closes a CDR3 of 17 amino acids. CDR3 DNA only is kept here, 51 bases in frame from base 1.